The 30 T cell receptor beta chains presented below share a single source sample, sequenced in a study of early T cells in non-severe SARS-CoV-2 infection. TCRdb ran MiXCR on the 5' RACE reads and lists one entry per CDR3 protein. Of about 50,000 distinct CDR3 sequences listed, 6% to 8% are singletons. The input for sequencing was whole blood, taken at baseline. The source is an adult who was a healthcare worker with PCR-confirmed SARS-CoV-2 infection or an uninfected control (not recorded which).

This clonotype has at least ten counts. The V gene is TRBV7-2, the J gene TRBJ2-5; D is undetermined. The V and J ends lost 2 bases and 4 bases respectively, with 5 bases between them. Germline CDR1 and CDR2: SGHTA and FQGNSA. CDR3 length: 12 amino acids. CDR3 nucleotides: TGTGCCAGCAGCTTACCTCCAGAGACCCAGTACTTC. Protein: CASSLPPETQYF.

The chain is built from TRBV6-6 and TRBJ1-1; 7 bases agree with TRBD1. This CDR3 is 14 amino acids long. Trimming at V came to 6 bases and at J to 2 bases, leaving 6 bases not matched to a gene. In germline, CDR1 is MNHNY, CDR2 SVGAGI (reference sequence). The CDR3 is CASRLGTANTEAFF. CDR3 nucleotide sequence: TGTGCCAGCAGACTCGGGACAGCAAACACTGAAGCTTTCTTT.

This clonotype was seen more than once but under ten times. The genes are TRBV5-6 and TRBJ2-5, with TRBD1 identical over 7 bases. V lost 6 bases, J lost 1 base, and 6 bases stayed unmatched. Germline CDR1 and CDR2: SGHDT and YYEEEE. The CDR3 extends over 14 amino acids. The CDR3 loop reads CASNPQGFQETQYF. In nucleotides, the CDR3 is TGTGCCAGCAACCCACAGGGGTTCCAAGAGACCCAGTACTTC.

Turning to this clonotype: A much larger clonotype is one base distant, so this may be a read error. The rearrangement uses TRBV6-1 and TRBJ2-3; TRBD2 agrees at 13 bases. Germline CDR1 MNHNS, CDR2 SASEGT. The ends lost 4 bases at V and 4 bases at J; junction bases unmatched: 2. This CDR3 spans 15 amino acids. CDR3 sequence reads: CASSGTSGSPDTQYF. The CDR3 DNA sequence: TGTGCCAGCAGTGGGACTAGCGGGAGCCCAGATACGCAGTATTTT.

Ten or more counts support this clonotype. The chain has TRBV5-1 and TRBJ2-7; 7 nucleotides match TRBD1. The CDR3 spans 12 residues. V lost 3 bases to trimming and J lost 5 bases; unmatched junction nucleotides: 2. Germline V CDR1 and CDR2: SGHRS, YFSETQ. The CDR3 loop is CASSSQGNEQYF. CDR3 bases: TGCGCCAGCAGCTCACAGGGGAACGAGCAGTACTTC.

The chain couples TRBV28 to TRBJ2-7, with D hard to call. The CDR3 covers 16 residues. The V and J ends lost 4 bases and 5 bases respectively, with 21 bases between them. Germline V gene data show CDR1 as MDHEN and CDR2 as SYDVKM. The CDR3 DNA is TGTGCCAGCAGTTCCCTCCTCCCTACTTTTTCCCACGAGCAGTACTTC. It encodes CASSSLLPTFSHEQYF.

In its sample, this clonotype ranks as medium-sized. The chain carries TRBV7-2 and TRBJ2-7; TRBD1 matches 9 bases. CDR1 and CDR2 from the germline V gene are SGHTA and FQGNSA. The CDR3 runs to 13 residues. Trimming removed 6 bases from V and 7 bases from J; junction bases left unmatched: 7. The CDR3 sequence: CASRVTGGREQYF. As DNA, the CDR3 is TGTGCCAGCAGGGTCACAGGGGGCAGGGAGCAGTACTTC. Filled out from reference TRBV7-2 and TRBJ2-7, the complete variable domain reads GAGVSQSPSNKVTEKGKDVELRCDPISGHTALYWYRQSLGQGLEFLIYFQGNSAPDKSGLPSDRFSAERTGGSVSTLTIQRTQQEDSAVYLCASRVTGGREQYFGPGTRLTVT.

This clonotype was observed at least ten times. The chain combines TRBV19 with TRBJ2-3; TRBD2 might be the D (6 bases). The CDR3 totals 17 residues. Trimming cost V 4 bases and J 8 bases, with 25 bases left between them. CDR1 LNHDA and CDR2 SQIVND come from the germline V gene (reference sequence). Here the CDR3 DNA reads TGTGCCAGTAGTACCCAACGCTTTGGCGGGATGGGGGGTACGCAGTATTTT. It specifies CASSTQRFGGMGGTQYF.

This clonotype occurred a few times. This sequence joins TRBV7-9 and TRBJ2-1, with D maybe TRBD2 (5 bases). This CDR3 is 13 amino acids long. CDR1 and CDR2 from the germline V gene are SEHNR and FQNEAQ (reference sequence). V dropped 6 bases and J dropped 8 bases, with 14 bases sitting between them. The CDR3 protein is CASRPEGRDEQFF. DNA of the CDR3: TGTGCCAGCAGGCCCGAGGGTCGGGATGAGCAGTTCTTC.

The V and J genes are TRBV28 and TRBJ1-6; TRBD1 might be the D (5 bases). Germline V gene data show CDR1 as MDHEN and CDR2 as SYDVKM. Trimming stripped 4 bases from V and 7 bases from J, with 14 bases between. The CDR3 extends over 15 amino acids. The CDR3 coding sequence is TGTGCCAGCAGTTCGCAGGGCCCACGAAATTCACCCCTCCACTTT. Translation gives CASSSQGPRNSPLHF.

The rearrangement links TRBV12-3 or TRBV12-4 to TRBJ2-7, with D perhaps given as TRBD1 or TRBD2 (5 bases each). V lost 5 bases and J lost 3, with 23 bases in between. CDR3 length equals 17 residues. CDR3 in amino acids: CASSDWTGTGKNYEQYF. The CDR3 coding sequence is TGTGCCAGCAGTGATTGGACGGGGACGGGAAAAAACTACGAGCAGTACTTC.

This clonotype was seen many times. The chain has TRBV4-1 and TRBJ2-1, with D possibly being TRBD2 (6 bases). CDR1 is MGHRA, CDR2 YSYEKL, per germline. The V end was cut by 4 bases, the J end by 8 bases, with 18 bases between. The CDR3 is 15 residues long. The CDR3 reads CASSPVLASSHEQFF. The CDR3 DNA sequence: TGCGCCAGCAGCCCCGTCCTAGCGTCCTCTCATGAGCAGTTCTTC.

This clonotype was detected ten times or more. The chain has TRBV7-9 and TRBJ2-6; D gene ambiguous. The germline V and J ends were trimmed by 2 bases and 2 bases, with 1 base remaining between them. The CDR3 sequence is 13 residues long. From germline, CDR1 is SEHNR and CDR2 FQNEAQ (reference sequence). The CDR3: CASSLPGANVLTF. CDR3 DNA sequence: TGTGCCAGCAGCTTACCTGGGGCCAACGTCCTGACTTTC.

The rearrangement joins TRBV5-5 to TRBJ1-1; D possibly corresponds to TRBD1 (6 bases). Trimming removed 4 bases at V and 1 base at J, with 11 bases between. CDR3 length: 14 amino acids. CDR1 and CDR2 from the germline V gene are SGHKS and YYEKEE (reference sequence). DNA of the CDR3: TGTGCCAGCAGCCTCTGGACAGAGAACACTGAAGCTTTCTTT. Translated, it gives CASSLWTENTEAFF.

This clonotype was recorded many times. J is TRBJ1-5 and V is TRBV28; D is perhaps TRBD1 (5 bases). The germline CDR1 and CDR2 sequences are MDHEN and SYDVKM. This CDR3 is 17 amino acids long. The V and J ends lost 1 base and 6 bases respectively, with 19 bases between them. The CDR3 coding sequence is TGTGCCAGCAGTTTATTCGCCCGGGGCCCTCGAGGTCAGCCCCAGCATTTT. Translated: CASSLFARGPRGQPQHF.

This clonotype is categorized as medium-sized. V gene TRBV13 combines with J gene TRBJ2-2, with a tentative D call TRBD2 (6 bases). This CDR3 has 15 amino acids. V was trimmed by 3 bases and J by 3 bases, leaving 11 bases between them. Per germline, CDR1 PRHDT and CDR2 FYEKMQ (reference sequence). CDR3 amino acids: CASSFFRGYTGELFF. DNA of the CDR3: TGTGCCAGCAGCTTTTTTCGGGGGTACACCGGGGAGCTGTTTTTT.

This clonotype is deemed medium-sized. This rearrangement joins TRBV24-1 to TRBJ2-1; 10 bases map to TRBD2. The CDR3 consists of 15 residues. The V gene's germline CDR1 is KGHDR and CDR2 SFDVKD. Trimming removed 7 bases from V and 7 bases from J; junction bases left unmatched: 9. CDR3 nucleotides: TGTGCCACCAGACCACGAGCGGGAGGGAGGAATGAGCAGTTCTTC. Amino acids: CATRPRAGGRNEQFF.

The gene calls are TRBV19 and TRBJ1-5; no definite D call. The CDR3 spans 15 residues. Germline V CDR1 and CDR2: LNHDA, SQIVND (reference sequence). V lost 0 bases and J 5 bases, leaving 11 bases between the germline ends. The DNA of the CDR3 is TGTGCCAGTAGTATAGATCCCCAGGCATATCAGCCCCAGCATTTT. This translates into CASSIDPQAYQPQHF.

This clonotype was observed many times. The chain uses TRBV2 and TRBJ2-3, with D unresolved. Per germline, CDR1 SNHLY and CDR2 FYNNEI. This CDR3 has 11 residues. V was cut by 8 bases and J by 5 bases, with 8 bases left in between. The DNA of the CDR3 is TGTGCCAGCGGCGCAAGAGATACGCAGTATTTT. Protein sequence: CASGARDTQYF.

This clonotype was counted a few times. The chain joins TRBV5-1 to TRBJ2-7; D is possibly TRBD2 (6 bases). Germline V CDR1 and CDR2: SGHRS, YFSETQ. The V end was cut by 1 base, the J end by 5 bases, with 10 bases between. This CDR3 comprises 13 residues. The CDR3 here is CASSLSGPHEQYF. For the CDR3, the DNA is TGCGCCAGCAGCTTGAGCGGGCCTCACGAGCAGTACTTC.

This clonotype was picked up a small number of times. One end of the junction does not line up with germline, which may come from a read error. V and J are TRBV27 and TRBJ2-6, with D possibly TRBD1 on 5 matching bases. Per germline, CDR1 MNHEY and CDR2 SMNVEV (reference sequence). CDR3 length: 16 residues. The CDR3 coding sequence is TGTGCCAGCAGTTCCCCGGACGGCTCTGGGGCCAACGTCCTGATTTTC. This translates into CASSSPDGSGANVLIF. Supplemented by reference TRBV27 and TRBJ2-6, the full variable domain reads EAQVTQNPRYLITVTGKKLTVTCSQNMNHEYMSWYRQDPGLGLRQIYYSMNVEVTDKGDVPEGYKVSRKEKRNFPLILESPSPNQTSLYFCASSSPDGSGANVLIFGAGSRLTVL.

The chain has TRBV10-3 and TRBJ2-1; D possibly matches TRBD1 or TRBD2 (5 bases each). The germline CDR1 and CDR2 sequences are ENHRY and SYGVKD. Trimming stripped 3 bases from V and 1 base from J, with 19 bases between. There are 18 residues in the CDR3. CDR3 amino acids: CAISDYRDPRKSYNEQFF. The CDR3 DNA reads as TGTGCCATCAGTGATTACCGGGACCCTAGGAAGTCCTACAATGAGCAGTTCTTC.

The table lists this clonotype with many counts. This chain connects TRBV27 to TRBJ1-2; TRBD1 agrees at 7 bases. With V trimmed by 5 bases and J by 3 bases, 9 bases remained unmatched. The CDR3 has 15 residues. Per germline, CDR1 MNHEY and CDR2 SMNVEV (reference sequence). The CDR3 loop reads CASSLGQAPHYGYTF. DNA for the CDR3: TGTGCCAGCAGTCTCGGACAGGCACCACACTATGGCTACACCTTC.

This clonotype was seen only a few times. The chain has TRBV12-3 or TRBV12-4 and TRBJ2-4; 7 bases are a match to TRBD1. V was clipped by 5 bases and J by 0 bases; unmatched bases: 10. This CDR3 region has 17 residues. CDR3 bases: TGTGCCAGCAGTCGCCGACAGGGCCCCTTAGCCAAAAACATTCAGTACTTC. Translating gives CASSRRQGPLAKNIQYF.

This chain joins TRBV20-1 and TRBJ2-7, with D unclear. This CDR3 region has 12 residues. Trimming left V 2 bases short and J 0 bases short, with 5 bases between. Germline-derived CDR1 and CDR2 are DFQATT and SNEGSKA (reference sequence). The CDR3 region is CSARPSSYEQYF. The CDR3, as DNA: TGCAGTGCTAGACCTAGCTCCTACGAGCAGTACTTC.

This clonotype was detected ten times or more. The CDR3, as DNA: TGTGCCAGCAGCGGGGGGTTGAGCACTGAAGCTTTCTTT. It specifies CASSGGLSTEAFF. This chain connects TRBV12-3 or TRBV12-4 to TRBJ1-1; tentatively, D is TRBD1 (5 bases). Trimming pared 6 bases from V and 4 bases from J, leaving 12 bases between. The CDR3 contains 13 residues.

This chain links TRBV19 with TRBJ2-2, with D possibly being TRBD1 or TRBD2 (5 bases each). Germline V gives CDR1 LNHDA, CDR2 SQIVND (reference sequence). V was shortened by 5 bases and J by 4 bases, with 11 bases between the two germline ends. CDR3 length: 14 amino acids. The CDR3 reads CASSLGTLTGELFF. The CDR3 bases are TGTGCCAGTAGTCTCGGGACCCTCACCGGGGAGCTGTTTTTT.

This clonotype has ten or more counts. The chain employs TRBV11-2 and TRBJ2-5; 7 bases match TRBD2. CDR1 is SGHAT and CDR2 is FQNNGV in the germline V gene. The trim removed 6 bases at V and 4 bases at J, leaving 8 bases unmatched. The CDR3 totals 14 residues. This chain's CDR3 is CASSLKGGAETQYF. The CDR3 DNA reads TGTGCCAGCAGTTTGAAGGGAGGGGCAGAGACCCAGTACTTC.

V gene TRBV7-2 combines with J gene TRBJ1-2; 7 nucleotides match TRBD1. The CDR3 extends over 14 amino acids. The ends lost 4 bases at V and 8 bases at J; junction bases unmatched: 10. The germline CDR1 and CDR2 sequences are SGHTA and FQGNSA. CDR3 amino acids: CASSSAVRGYGYTF. The CDR3 nucleotides are TGTGCCAGCAGCTCCGCCGTCAGGGGGTACGGCTACACCTTC.

The chain carries TRBV3-1 and TRBJ2-2; 7 bases are shared with TRBD1. V shed 3 bases and J 4 bases; nucleotides not matched to a gene: 5. CDR1 is LGHDT and CDR2 is YNNKEL in the germline V gene (reference sequence). CDR3 length: 15 residues. The CDR3: CASSQTGNPTGELFF. CDR3 bases: TGTGCCAGCAGCCAGACAGGGAACCCCACCGGGGAGCTGTTTTTT.